These 21 T cell receptor beta chains were all obtained from the same sample, sequenced in a study of CD4+ T cells in melanoma (dated by TCRdb to the early 2020s). Libraries were built with the immunoSEQ multiplex PCR assay. Not all clones reach the TCRdb copy of this immuneACCESS table, which keeps in-frame sequences only. Checked studies attribute under half of the gap to unresolved V genes and leave the rest unexplained. Present in this sample are 45,000 or so clones, roughly 89% of which were seen just once. The ten biggest clones cover about 10% of the sample. The source material was peripheral blood. The receptors originated from a human donor with melanoma.

This clone was seen a handful of times. The CDR3 sequence: CASSFTGAEQYF. The CDR3 DNA follows: TGTGCCAGCAGTTTCACAGGGGCCGAGCAGTACTTC. The chain couples TRBV27 to TRBJ2-7; 7 nucleotides line up with TRBD1. In germline, CDR1 is MNHEY, CDR2 SMNVEV (reference sequence). The CDR3 spans 12 residues. With 3 bases clipped from V and 6 bases from J, the junction kept 2 bases outside the gene matches.

J is TRBJ2-1 and V is TRBV27; the match to TRBD2 covers 14 bases. This CDR3 comprises 16 residues. Germline-derived CDR1 and CDR2 are MNHEY and SMNVEV (reference sequence). V gave up 3 bases and J gave up 9 bases; unmatched junction bases: 7. The CDR3 loop is CASSLTSGGALGEQFF. For the CDR3, the DNA is TGTGCCAGCAGTTTGACTAGCGGGGGGGCTTTAGGTGAGCAGTTCTTC.

The V call is TRBV7-6, the J call TRBJ2-1, with 11 bases that match TRBD2. J lost 7 bases, V lost 3 bases, and 5 bases had no gene match. The CDR3 sequence is 15 residues long. CDR1 SGHVS and CDR2 FNYEAQ come from the germline V gene. CDR3 region: CASSFLAGGRNEQFF. In nucleotides, the CDR3 is TGTGCCAGCAGCTTCCTAGCGGGGGGCCGAAATGAGCAGTTCTTC.

The J gene is TRBJ2-1, the V gene TRBV5-5, with unresolved D. CDR1 and CDR2 (germline): SGHKS, YYEKEE (reference sequence). The CDR3 length is 14 residues. V was cut by 0 bases and J by 9 bases, with 13 bases left in between. The CDR3 nucleotides are TGTGCCAGCAGCTTGGAAGCTGTATTGTTTGAGCAGTTCTTC. Translating it yields CASSLEAVLFEQFF.

This chain uses TRBV5-5 with TRBJ1-6, with 9 bases lining up with TRBD1. V was pared by 2 bases and J by 10 bases, with 4 bases of the junction left unmatched. CDR1 SGHKS and CDR2 YYEKEE come from the germline V gene (reference sequence). The CDR3 length is 14 residues. CDR3 protein: CASSLRTGDSPLHF. DNA for the CDR3: TGTGCCAGCAGCTTACGGACAGGGGACTCACCCCTCCACTTT.

In this sample, this clone turned up once. The V gene is TRBV15, the J gene TRBJ2-6, with D tentatively TRBD2 (6 bases). V was shortened by 6 bases and J by 4 bases, with 7 bases between the two germline ends. CDR1 and CDR2 (germline): LNHNV, YYDKDF (reference sequence). The CDR3 spans 13 residues. CDR3 bases: TGTGCCACCAGGGAGGGGGGGGCCAACGTCCTGACTTTC. Translation: CATREGGANVLTF.

The chain uses TRBV28 and TRBJ2-7; the match to TRBD1 covers 11 bases. The V gene's germline CDR1 is MDHEN and CDR2 SYDVKM. The CDR3 runs 14 residues. J lost 3 bases, V lost 5 bases, and 3 bases had no gene match. For the CDR3, the DNA is TGTGCCAGCAGTCAGGACAGGGGGCTCTACGAGCAGTACTTC. Translated: CASSQDRGLYEQYF.

The rearrangement joins TRBV5-1 to TRBJ1-2; weak D call: TRBD1 (6 bases). Germline V lookup: CDR1 SGHRS, CDR2 YFSETQ. V dropped 4 bases and J dropped 1 base, with 11 bases sitting between them. This CDR3 comprises 14 residues. The CDR3 nucleotides are TGCGCCAGCAGCCCTGGACAGTTTAACTATGGCTACACCTTC. Protein product: CASSPGQFNYGYTF.

The CDR3 nucleotides read TGTGCCAGCAGTCCCGCCGGGGGTCGAACCTACGAGCAGTACTTC. Its translation is CASSPAGGRTYEQYF. V is TRBV7-6 and J is TRBJ2-7; perhaps TRBD2 as D (6 bases). Germline CDR1 reads SGHVS; CDR2 reads FNYEAQ. The CDR3 consists of 15 residues. Trimming stripped 6 bases from V and 2 bases from J, with 17 bases between.

The chain couples TRBV5-6 to TRBJ1-2; D gene uncertain. The CDR3 runs 12 residues. V lost 0 bases to trimming and J lost 7 bases, with 7 bases between them. CDR1 is SGHDT, CDR2 YYEEEE, per germline. CDR3 region: CASSLGSVGYTF. CDR3 coding DNA: TGTGCCAGCAGCTTGGGATCGGTTGGCTACACCTTC.

This rearrangement joins TRBV5-6 to TRBJ2-1; D may be TRBD1 (5 bases). With 4 bases removed from V and 0 bases from J, the gap between germline ends came to 8 bases. CDR1 SGHDT and CDR2 YYEEEE come from the germline V gene. The CDR3 totals 14 residues. The CDR3 coding sequence is TGTGCCAGCAGCCAGGACATCTCCTACAATGAGCAGTTCTTC. It is translated as CASSQDISYNEQFF.

This sequence joins TRBV7-3 and TRBJ2-1; 10 positions match TRBD2. Per the germline V gene, CDR1 is SGHTA and CDR2 is FQGTGA. This CDR3 has 16 amino acids. Unmatched junction bases numbered 12, after V lost 5 bases and J lost 8 bases. The CDR3, as DNA: TGTGCCAGCAGCCTGTCAGCGGGGGGGTTTAGTTATGAGCAGTTCTTC. It translates to CASSLSAGGFSYEQFF.

CDR3 sequence: CASSIQQGVATEAFF. The CDR3 DNA reads TGTGCCAGCAGTATACAACAGGGCGTAGCCACTGAAGCTTTCTTT. The chain uses TRBV6-5 and TRBJ1-1; tentatively, D is TRBD1 (6 bases). The germline V gene encodes CDR1 MNHEY and CDR2 SVGAGI. V was cut by 5 bases and J by 4 bases, with 17 bases left in between. This CDR3 region has 15 residues.

This chain connects TRBV20-1 to TRBJ2-5; TRBD1 matches at 8 bases. The CDR3 is made up of 11 amino acids. Germline V lookup: CDR1 DFQATT, CDR2 SNEGSKA (reference sequence). CDR3 residues: CLGQGPRTQYF. DNA for the CDR3: TGCCTAGGACAGGGCCCGCGGACCCAGTACTTC.

The gene calls are TRBV4-2 and TRBJ1-4; TRBD1 is a possible D gene (6 bases). Germline assignment: CDR1 LGHNA and CDR2 YNFKEQ. V was cut by 3 bases and J by 10 bases, with 12 bases left in between. There are 13 residues in the CDR3. The CDR3: CASSHYREGKLFF. For the CDR3, the DNA is TGTGCCAGCAGCCACTACAGGGAGGGAAAACTGTTTTTT.

Written as DNA, the CDR3 is TGTGCCACCTCAACCGGGACAGACTCCTACAATGAGCAGTTCTTC. The encoded protein is CATSTGTDSYNEQFF. The rearrangement uses TRBV15 and TRBJ2-1; 7 nucleotides line up with TRBD1. The CDR3 extends over 15 amino acids. Trimming at V came to 8 bases and at J to 0 bases, leaving 7 bases not matched to a gene. Germline CDR1 is LNHNV and CDR2 is YYDKDF (reference sequence).

The chain links TRBV19 to TRBJ2-7; TRBD1 matches at 9 bases. Trimming took 5 bases from V and 4 from J; bases not matched to a gene: 9. The CDR3 consists of 15 residues. Germline V gene data show CDR1 as LNHDA and CDR2 as SQIVND (reference sequence). Here the CDR3 DNA reads TGTGCCAGTAGTTCCGGGACAGGGTCTTGGTACGAGCAGTACTTC. It codes for CASSSGTGSWYEQYF.

J is TRBJ1-2 and V is TRBV19, with 8 bases lining up with TRBD1. CDR3 length: 15 amino acids. CDR1 is LNHDA, CDR2 SQIVND, per germline (reference sequence). J lost 4 bases, V lost 5 bases, and 9 bases had no gene match. In DNA, the CDR3 is TGTGCCAGTAGTCTCCATGGACAGGGACCCTATGGCTACACCTTC. Its protein is CASSLHGQGPYGYTF. The full variable domain, in which reference TRBV19 and TRBJ1-2 provide the parts outside the CDR3, is DGGITQSPKYLFRKEGQNVTLSCEQNLNHDAMYWYRQDPGQGLRLIYYSQIVNDFQKGDIAEGYSVSREKKESFPLTVTSAQKNPTAFYLCASSLHGQGPYGYTFGSGTRLTVV.

The chain joins TRBV5-5 to TRBJ1-1; 8 nucleotides line up with TRBD1. This CDR3 is 14 amino acids long. Germline lookup yields CDR1 SGHKS and CDR2 YYEKEE (reference sequence). V lost 5 bases, J lost 11 bases, and 14 bases stayed unmatched. Written as DNA, the CDR3 is TGTGCCAGCAGACCCGGACAGGGACCGGGGGCGGCTTTCTTT. This gives the protein CASRPGQGPGAAFF.

The chain carries TRBV9 and TRBJ2-2, with a weak D call TRBD1 (5 bases). V was cut by 0 bases and J by 5 bases, with 8 bases left in between. The CDR3 contains 14 residues. Germline V gene data show CDR1 as SGDLS and CDR2 as YYNGEE. CDR3 in DNA: TGTGCCAGCAGCGTAGAGCAGGGTACCGGGGAGCTGTTTTTT. It is translated as CASSVEQGTGELFF.

The V and J genes are TRBV5-1 and TRBJ1-5, with D perhaps matching TRBD1 (5 bases). Per the germline V gene, CDR1 is SGHRS and CDR2 is YFSETQ. V was cut by 0 bases and J by 0 bases, with 7 bases left in between. This CDR3 is 15 amino acids long. The CDR3 nucleotides read TGCGCCAGCAGCTTGGAGGGGATTAGCAATCAGCCCCAGCATTTT. Translated: CASSLEGISNQPQHF.